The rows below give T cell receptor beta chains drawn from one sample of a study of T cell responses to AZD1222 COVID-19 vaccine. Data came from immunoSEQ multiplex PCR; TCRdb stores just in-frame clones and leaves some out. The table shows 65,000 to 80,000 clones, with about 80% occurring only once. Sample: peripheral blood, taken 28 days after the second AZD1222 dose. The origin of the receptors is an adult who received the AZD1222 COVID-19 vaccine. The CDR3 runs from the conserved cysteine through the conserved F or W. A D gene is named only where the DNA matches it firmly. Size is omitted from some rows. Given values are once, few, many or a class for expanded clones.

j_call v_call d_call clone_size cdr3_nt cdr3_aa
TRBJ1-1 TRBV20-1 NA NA TGCAGTGCTAGTGCCTTGGGGGTGTGGGACACTGAAGCTTTCTTT CSASALGVWDTEAFF
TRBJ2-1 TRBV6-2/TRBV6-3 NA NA TGTGCCAGCAGCCGACCGGCCGCCAGGGCGAATGAGCAGTTCTTC CASSRPAARANEQFF
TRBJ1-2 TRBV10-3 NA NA TGTGCCATCAGCGCACCAAAGCCCGGGACACCGAACTATGGCTACACCTTC CAISAPKPGTPNYGYTF
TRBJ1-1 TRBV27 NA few TGTGCCAGCAATATTCAGGGGCCCAACACTGAAGCTTTCTTT CASNIQGPNTEAFF
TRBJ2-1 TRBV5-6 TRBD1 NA TGTGCCAGCAGCTCCACTGACAGGGCGGACTACAATGAGCAGTTCTTC CASSSTDRADYNEQFF
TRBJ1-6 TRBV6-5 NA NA TGTGCCAGCAGTTACTTTGGGTTGGATTCACCCCTCCACTTT CASSYFGLDSPLHF
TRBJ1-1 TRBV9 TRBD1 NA TGTGCCAGCAGCACCGCCGGGACAGGGGTTTCCGCTTTCTTT CASSTAGTGVSAFF
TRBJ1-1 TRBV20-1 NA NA TGCAGTGCTAGAGACCCCGGGCGTGCTTTCTTT CSARDPGRAFF
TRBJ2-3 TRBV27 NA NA TGTGCCAGCAGACAGGGTCCGTACACAGATACGCAGTATTTT CASRQGPYTDTQYF
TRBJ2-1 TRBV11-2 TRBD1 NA TGTGCCAGCAGCCTTGGGACAGGGGGCTCCTACAATGAGCAGTTCTTC CASSLGTGGSYNEQFF
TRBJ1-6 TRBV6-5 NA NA TGTGCCAGCAGTTCCATCCAAGGGTCACCCCTCCACTTT CASSSIQGSPLHF
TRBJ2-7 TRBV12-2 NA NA TGTGCAAGTCGCTTTAGGCCGGTTAGACTCCGGGACCCTTTCTCCTACGAGCAGTACTTC CASRFRPVRLRDPFSYEQYF
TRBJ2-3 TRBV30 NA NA TGTGCCTGGAGTTCAACAGATACGCAGTATTTT CAWSSTDTQYF
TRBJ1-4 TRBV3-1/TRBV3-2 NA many TGTGCCAGCAGCCAAGATCCGGGACTGGAGAATGAAAAACTGTTTTTT CASSQDPGLENEKLFF
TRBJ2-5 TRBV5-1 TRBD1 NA TGCGCCAGCAGTTCCGGGACAGGGGTGGAGACCCAGTACTTC CASSSGTGVETQYF
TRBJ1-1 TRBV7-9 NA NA TGTGCCAGCAGCTTAAAGGGTGGGAACACTGAAGCTTTCTTT CASSLKGGNTEAFF
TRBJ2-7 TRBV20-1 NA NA TGCAGTGCTAGTCATGGACGCGAGCAGTACTTC CSASHGREQYF
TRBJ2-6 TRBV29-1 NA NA TGCAGCGTTGGTGGCTTTGGGGCCAACGTCCTGACTTTC CSVGGFGANVLTF
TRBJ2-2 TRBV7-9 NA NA TGTGCCAGCAGCCGTTACAGCGGGGAGCTGTTTTTT CASSRYSGELFF
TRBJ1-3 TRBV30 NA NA TGTGCCTGGAGTTATGGAAACACCATATATTTT CAWSYGNTIYF
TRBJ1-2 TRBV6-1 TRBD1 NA TGTGCCAGCAGTGAAGCCGGGACAGGCTATGGCTACACCTTC CASSEAGTGYGYTF
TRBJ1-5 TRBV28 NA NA TGTGCCAGCAGTTCTCGGACGGTTTATAGCAATCAGCCCCAGCATTTT CASSSRTVYSNQPQHF
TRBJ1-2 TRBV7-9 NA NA TGTGCCAGCAGCTTAGACAGTAACTATGGCTACACCTTC CASSLDSNYGYTF
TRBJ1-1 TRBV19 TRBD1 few TGTGCCAGTAGTGTTCTGACGATTCGGGACAGGGGGCTGAACACTGAAGCTTTCTTT CASSVLTIRDRGLNTEAFF
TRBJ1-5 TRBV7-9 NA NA TGTGCCAGCAGCTTAGCAGGGGGGATAGAGCCCCAGCATTTT CASSLAGGIEPQHF
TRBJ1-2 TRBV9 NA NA TGTGCCAGCAGCTCGACCCTGATGGGGGTGGGGTATGGCTACACCTTC CASSSTLMGVGYGYTF
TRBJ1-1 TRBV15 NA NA TGTGCCACCAGGGGAAGGGGCGGCCTCCAGGGCGCTGAAGCTTTCTTT CATRGRGGLQGAEAFF
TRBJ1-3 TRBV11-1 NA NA TGTGCCAGCAGCTTTCGGTATGGAGGATCTGGAAACACCATATATTTT CASSFRYGGSGNTIYF
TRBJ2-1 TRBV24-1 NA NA TGTGCCACCAGTGATTTGTCACGGGGATTGCAGTTCTTC CATSDLSRGLQFF
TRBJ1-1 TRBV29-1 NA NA TGCAGCGACCTGACAGACTTTAGGAACACTGAAGCTTTCTTT CSDLTDFRNTEAFF
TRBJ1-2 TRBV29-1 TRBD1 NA TGCAGCGTTGAAGGGCAGGGGGCCGTTCGGTATGGCTACACCTTC CSVEGQGAVRYGYTF
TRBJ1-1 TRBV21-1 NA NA TGTGCCAGCAGCGGCTTGGGGACTGAAGCTTTCTTT CASSGLGTEAFF
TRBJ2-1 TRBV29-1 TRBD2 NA TGCAGCGTGGGAACCGCGGGAGGGGGTAATGATGAGCAGTTCTTC CSVGTAGGGNDEQFF
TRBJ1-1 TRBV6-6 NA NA TGTGCCAGCAGTTTCGAGGGAGAAGCTTTCTTT CASSFEGEAFF
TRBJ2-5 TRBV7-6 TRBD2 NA TGTGCCAGCACCAGACGACTAGCCGGAGAGACCCAGTACTTC CASTRRLAGETQYF
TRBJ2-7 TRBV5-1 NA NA TGCGCCAGCAGCCGACGGCAGGGTAGGGGCTACGAGCAGTACTTC CASSRRQGRGYEQYF
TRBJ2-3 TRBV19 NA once TGTGCCAGTGGGGGGCTAAGAAGCAGGGGAGGGGATACGCAGTATTTT CASGGLRSRGGDTQYF
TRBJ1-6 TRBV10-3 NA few TGTGCCATCAGTGAGTCGACCGTCGATAATTCACCCCTCCACTTT CAISESTVDNSPLHF
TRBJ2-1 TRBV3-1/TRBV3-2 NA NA TGTGCCAGCAGCCAAAAACAGGGTACCAATGAGCAGTTCTTC CASSQKQGTNEQFF
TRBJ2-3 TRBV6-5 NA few TGTGCCAGCAACTCTCCAGGATGGGCAGATACGCAGTATTTT CASNSPGWADTQYF
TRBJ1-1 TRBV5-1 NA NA TGCGCCAGCAAACGGGGCGAGACTGAAGCTTTCTTT CASKRGETEAFF
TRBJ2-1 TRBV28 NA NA TGTGCCAGCAGTTTAATTAATGAGCAGTTCTTC CASSLINEQFF
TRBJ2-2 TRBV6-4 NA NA TGTGCCAGCAGTGACAAGGACACCGGGGAGCTGTTTTTT CASSDKDTGELFF
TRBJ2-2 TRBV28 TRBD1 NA TGTGCCAGCAGTCCCCACGGGACAGGGGTGGGAACCGGGGAGCTGTTTTTT CASSPHGTGVGTGELFF
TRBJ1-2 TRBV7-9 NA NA TGTGCCAGCAGCCCGTCGGCGGAGGCCCACCCCAACTATGGCTACACCTTC CASSPSAEAHPNYGYTF
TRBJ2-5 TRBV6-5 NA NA TGTGCCAGCAGTCCCTATATGTCCGGGGAGACCCAGTACTTC CASSPYMSGETQYF
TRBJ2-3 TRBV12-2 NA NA TGTGCAAGTCGCTTAGGGGCCGAAGGCAGCGCAGATACGCAGTATTTT CASRLGAEGSADTQYF
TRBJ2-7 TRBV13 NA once TGTGCCAGCAGCTTGGGTTCGGCGAGTAGGTTCTACGAGCAGTACTTC CASSLGSASRFYEQYF
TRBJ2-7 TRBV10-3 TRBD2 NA TGTGCCATCAGTGACGAAGGGACTAGGTCTGCCTACGAGCAGTACTTC CAISDEGTRSAYEQYF
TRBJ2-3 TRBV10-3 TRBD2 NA TGTGCCATCAGAAGCGGAGCGGGGACAGATACGCAGTATTTT CAIRSGAGTDTQYF
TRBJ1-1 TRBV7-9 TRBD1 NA TGTGCCAGCAGGAGCAGGGGGAGCACTGAAGCTTTCTTT CASRSRGSTEAFF
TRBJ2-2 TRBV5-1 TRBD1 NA TGCGCCAGCAGCTATGGGACAGGGGGAAACACCGGGGAGCTGTTTTTT CASSYGTGGNTGELFF
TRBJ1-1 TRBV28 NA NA TGTGCCAGCATAAGAAGAGTCATGAACACTGAAGCTTTCTTT CASIRRVMNTEAFF
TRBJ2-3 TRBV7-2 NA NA TGTGCCAGCAGCTTAGGCCCGATCACAGATACGCAGTATTTT CASSLGPITDTQYF
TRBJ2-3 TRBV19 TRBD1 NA TGTGCCAGTCGACAGGGGGTCGCGACCGTAGATACGCAGTATTTT CASRQGVATVDTQYF
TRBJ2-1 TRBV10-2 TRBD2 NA TGCGCCAGCAGTGAGTCCCGGGCGGGAGCCTCCTACAATGAGCAGTTCTTC CASSESRAGASYNEQFF
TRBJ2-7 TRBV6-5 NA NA TGTGCCAGCCAGGGGGGCCCGACTCGGTCCTACGAGCAGTACTTC CASQGGPTRSYEQYF
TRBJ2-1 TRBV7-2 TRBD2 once TGTGCCAGCAGCAAAACTAGCGGGGCTTACAATGAGCAGTTCTTC CASSKTSGAYNEQFF
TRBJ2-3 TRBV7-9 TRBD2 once TGTGCCAGCAGCGCCCGTCTAGGGAGCGGGAGATCAGATACGCAGTATTTT CASSARLGSGRSDTQYF
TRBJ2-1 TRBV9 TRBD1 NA TGTGCCAGCAATCCGGGACAGGGGGCCAATGAGCAGTTCTTC CASNPGQGANEQFF